A single sample is the source of the 12 T cell receptor beta chains below, sequenced in a study of cytomegalovirus exposure and HLA in healthy donors. The PCR ran on 60 Vbeta and 13 Jbeta primers. Data came from immunoSEQ multiplex PCR; TCRdb stores just in-frame clones and leaves some out. The table shows under 70,000 clones, with more than 65% occurring only once. Sequenced material: PBMCs. Every receptor here comes from a man aged 40-49 years in good health and CMV-seropositive.

In its sample, this clone was seen a few times. The chain combines TRBV6-5 with TRBJ2-2, with a weak D call TRBD1 (6 bases). Per the germline V gene, CDR1 is MNHEY and CDR2 is SVGAGI. This CDR3 spans 16 amino acids. V lost 0 bases and J 4 bases, leaving 12 bases between the germline ends. CDR3: CASSYSEDRVTGELFF. The CDR3 DNA sequence: TGTGCCAGCAGTTACTCGGAGGACAGAGTCACCGGGGAGCTGTTTTTT.

V gene TRBV7-2 combines with J gene TRBJ1-4; 7 positions match TRBD1. CDR3 size: 15 residues. V shed 1 base and J 5 bases; nucleotides not matched to a gene: 4. Germline V gives CDR1 SGHTA, CDR2 FQGNSA. CDR3 nucleotide sequence: TGTGCCAGCAGCTTAGAGGGACAGAGAAATGAAAAACTGTTTTTT. As protein: CASSLEGQRNEKLFF.

A few counts support this clone. This chain connects TRBV5-6 to TRBJ1-2; 7 nucleotides agree with TRBD1. This CDR3 region has 13 residues. With V trimmed by 1 base and J by 8 bases, 5 bases remained unmatched. Germline values: CDR1 SGHDT, CDR2 YYEEEE. The CDR3 here is CASSLTGVSGYTF. The DNA of the CDR3 is TGTGCCAGCAGCTTGACAGGGGTGAGCGGCTACACCTTC.

This sequence joins TRBV6-1 and TRBJ1-5; tentative D call: TRBD1 (5 bases). Germline V gives CDR1 MNHNS, CDR2 SASEGT. The CDR3 sequence is 14 residues long. Trimming took 9 bases from V and 2 from J, leaving 14 bases between them. CDR3 in DNA: TGTGCCAGTCTGACAGCTTTCGGCAATCAGCCCCAGCATTTT. Translation gives CASLTAFGNQPQHF.

In this sample, this clone turned up once. The rearrangement links TRBV30 to TRBJ1-2, with D possibly being TRBD1 (5 bases). This CDR3 is built from 15 residues. Trimming pared 0 bases from V and 4 bases from J, leaving 15 bases between. Germline lookup yields CDR1 GTSNPN and CDR2 SVGIG (reference sequence). The CDR3 bases are TGTGCCTGGAGTGTCAATAGGGGAAGTAGCTATGGCTACACCTTC. It codes for CAWSVNRGSSYGYTF. Drawing the rest from reference TRBV30 and TRBJ1-2, the complete variable domain is SQTIHQWPATLVQPVGSPLSLECTVEGTSNPNLYWYRQAAGRGLQLLFYSVGIGQISSEVPQNLSASRPQDRQFILSSKKLLLSDSGFYLCAWSVNRGSSYGYTFGSGTRLTVV.

The rearrangement joins TRBV5-6 to TRBJ1-2; D is possibly TRBD1 (6 bases). The CDR3 extends over 14 amino acids. CDR1 and CDR2 from the germline V gene are SGHDT and YYEEEE. Trimming shortened V by 0 bases and J by 4 bases, and 10 bases separated the two germline ends. Here the CDR3 DNA reads TGTGCCAGCAGCTTGGGGCAGGGGCGCTATGGCTACACCTTC. Translation gives CASSLGQGRYGYTF.

This clone was counted between two and nine times. The chain uses TRBV2 and TRBJ1-2, with 7 bases lining up with TRBD1. The CDR3 is 13 amino acids. Germline loops: CDR1 SNHLY, CDR2 FYNNEI. With 5 bases clipped from V and 6 bases from J, the junction kept 6 bases outside the gene matches. CDR3 in DNA: TGTGCCAGCAGTCGACAGGGTACGGATGGCTACACCTTC. Amino acids: CASSRQGTDGYTF.

This clone was detected only a few times. The rearrangement joins TRBV7-2 to TRBJ2-2; D is unresolved. Germline values: CDR1 SGHTA, CDR2 FQGNSA. V was trimmed by 4 bases and J by 5 bases, leaving 11 bases between them. The CDR3 sequence is 14 residues long. For the CDR3, the DNA is TGTGCCAGCAGCTACGAGCTAGAGACCGGGGAGCTGTTTTTT. Amino acids: CASSYELETGELFF. The variable domain in full, with the rest retrieved from reference TRBV7-2 and TRBJ2-2, is GAGVSQSPSNKVTEKGKDVELRCDPISGHTALYWYRQSLGQGLEFLIYFQGNSAPDKSGLPSDRFSAERTGGSVSTLTIQRTQQEDSAVYLCASSYELETGELFFGEGSRLTVL.

The chain carries TRBV29-1 and TRBJ1-2; D gene uncertain. V lost 3 bases to trimming and J lost 4 bases, with 9 bases between them. This CDR3 has 12 residues. Germline CDR1 is SQVTM and CDR2 is ANQGSEA. CDR3 in amino acids: CSVDASGYGYTF. The DNA for the CDR3 is TGCAGCGTTGATGCATCGGGCTATGGCTACACCTTC.

The chain is built from TRBV7-3 and TRBJ2-3, with D hard to call. In germline, CDR1 is SGHTA, CDR2 FQGTGA. This CDR3 is built from 13 residues. V was pared by 6 bases and J by 1 base, with 8 bases between. As DNA, the CDR3 is TGTGCCAGCAGTTTTACAGGCACAGATACGCAGTATTTT. Amino acids: CASSFTGTDTQYF. The full variable domain, its missing parts supplied by reference TRBV7-3 and TRBJ2-3, is GAGVSQTPSNKVTEKGKYVELRCDPISGHTALYWYRQSLGQGPEFLIYFQGTGAADDSGLPNDRFFAVRPEGSVSTLKIQRTERGDSAVYLCASSFTGTDTQYFGPGTRLTVL.

This clone was recorded a few times. V gene TRBV6-1 combines with J gene TRBJ1-4; D gene ambiguous. Germline V CDR1 and CDR2: MNHNS, SASEGT. The CDR3 sequence is 13 residues long. Trimming removed 3 bases from V and 7 bases from J, with 9 bases in between. CDR3 sequence reads: CASSERVAEKLFF. The CDR3 DNA sequence: TGTGCCAGCAGTGAGCGAGTTGCTGAAAAACTGTTTTTT.

The rearrangement uses TRBV20-1 and TRBJ1-1; D not certain. The CDR3 covers 11 residues. CDR1 and CDR2 from the germline V gene are DFQATT and SNEGSKA (reference sequence). V was shortened by 3 bases and J by 10 bases, with 12 bases between the two germline ends. The CDR3 DNA sequence: TGCAGTGCTAGCGGGGTTGGCGTAGCTTTCTTT. Translated: CSASGVGVAFF.